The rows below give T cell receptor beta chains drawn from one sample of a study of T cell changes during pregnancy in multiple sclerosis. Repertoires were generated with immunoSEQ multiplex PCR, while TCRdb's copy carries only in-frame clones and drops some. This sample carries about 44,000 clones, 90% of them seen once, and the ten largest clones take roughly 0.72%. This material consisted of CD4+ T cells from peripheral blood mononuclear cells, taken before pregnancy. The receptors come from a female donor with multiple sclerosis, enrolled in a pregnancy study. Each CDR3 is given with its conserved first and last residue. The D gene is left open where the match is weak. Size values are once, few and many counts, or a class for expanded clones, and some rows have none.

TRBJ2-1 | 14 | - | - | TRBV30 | CAWNGLSSYNEQFF | TGTGCCTGGAATGGTCTTAGCTCCTACAATGAGCAGTTCTTC
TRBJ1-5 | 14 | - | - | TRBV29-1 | CSVVIGAAYQPQHF | TGCAGCGTTGTGATAGGGGCAGCTTATCAGCCCCAGCATTTT
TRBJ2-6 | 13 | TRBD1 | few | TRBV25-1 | CASSVPGQGVLTF | TGTGCCAGCAGTGTACCGGGACAGGGGGTCCTGACTTTC
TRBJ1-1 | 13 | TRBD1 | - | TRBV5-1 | CASSGQVGTEAFF | TGCGCCAGCTCGGGACAGGTGGGCACTGAAGCTTTCTTT
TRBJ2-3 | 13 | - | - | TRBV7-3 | CASSFDRTDTQYF | TGTGCCAGCAGCTTCGACAGAACCGATACGCAGTATTTT
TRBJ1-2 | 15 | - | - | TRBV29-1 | CSAEGVRPPNYGYTF | TGCAGCGCCGAGGGAGTGAGGCCTCCTAACTATGGCTACACCTTC
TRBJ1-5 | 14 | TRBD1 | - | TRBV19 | CASSSRAGGQPQHF | TGTGCCAGTAGTAGCCGGGCAGGGGGTCAGCCCCAGCATTTT
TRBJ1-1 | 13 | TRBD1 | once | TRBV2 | CATLRDRDTEAFF | TGTGCCACCCTCCGGGACAGGGACACTGAAGCTTTCTTT
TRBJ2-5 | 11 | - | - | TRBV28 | CASSFGETQYF | TGTGCCAGCAGTTTCGGAGAGACCCAGTACTTC
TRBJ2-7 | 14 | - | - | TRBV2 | CASSEGSRGGEQYF | TGTGCCAGCAGTGAAGGTTCCCGGGGTGGCGAGCAGTACTTC
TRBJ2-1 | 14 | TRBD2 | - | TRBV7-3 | CASSKNRLAREQFF | TGTGCCAGCAGCAAAAACCGACTAGCTCGTGAGCAGTTCTTC
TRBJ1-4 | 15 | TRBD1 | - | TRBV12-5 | CASGYRTGTNEKLFF | TGTGCTAGTGGCTACCGGACAGGGACTAATGAAAAACTGTTTTTT
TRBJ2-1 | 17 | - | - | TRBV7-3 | CASSLRSGDFVNNEQFF | TGTGCCAGCAGCTTAAGGTCCGGGGACTTCGTAAACAATGAGCAGTTCTTC
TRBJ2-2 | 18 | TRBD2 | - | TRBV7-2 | CASSRLAGALGNTGELFF | TGTGCCAGCAGCCGACTAGCGGGGGCTTTAGGGAACACCGGGGAGCTGTTTTTT
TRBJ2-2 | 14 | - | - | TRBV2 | CATVDHRGRGELFF | TGTGCCACCGTGGACCACCGGGGTAGGGGGGAGCTGTTTTTT
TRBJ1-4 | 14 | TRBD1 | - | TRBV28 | CASLTGKVGEKLFF | TGTGCCAGCCTGACAGGGAAAGTTGGCGAAAAACTGTTTTTT
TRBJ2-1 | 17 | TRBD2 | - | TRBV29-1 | CSVDFASGRSSYNEQFF | TGCAGCGTTGATTTTGCTAGCGGGAGGAGCTCCTACAATGAGCAGTTCTTC
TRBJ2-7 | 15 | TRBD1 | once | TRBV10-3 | CAISESTGTLYEQYF | TGTGCCATCAGTGAGTCGACAGGGACGCTCTACGAGCAGTACTTC
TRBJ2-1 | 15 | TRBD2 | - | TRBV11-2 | CASSFPQAGGNEQFF | TGTGCCAGCAGCTTCCCTCAAGCGGGGGGGAATGAGCAGTTCTTC
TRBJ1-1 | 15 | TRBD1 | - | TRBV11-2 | CASSQGTGVNTEAFF | TGTGCCAGCAGCCAGGGAACAGGGGTGAACACTGAAGCTTTCTTT
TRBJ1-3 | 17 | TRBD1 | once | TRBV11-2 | CASSLVGTGTSGNTIYF | TGTGCCAGCAGCTTAGTCGGGACAGGAACCTCTGGAAACACCATATATTTT
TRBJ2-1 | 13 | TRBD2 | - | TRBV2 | CANKRGRNNEQFF | TGTGCCAACAAGCGGGGGAGAAACAATGAGCAGTTCTTC
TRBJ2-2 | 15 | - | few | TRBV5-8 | CASSLGQTNTGELFF | TGTGCCAGCAGCTTGGGGCAGACGAACACCGGGGAGCTGTTTTTT
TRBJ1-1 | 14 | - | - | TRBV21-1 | CASSHVGRDTEAFF | TGTGCCAGCAGCCACGTCGGGCGGGACACTGAAGCTTTCTTT